This T cell receptor beta chain stems from a study of ipilimumab plus nivolumab after autologous stem cell transplantation. Study information: Typical patient got 5 or 6 ipilimumab doses and about eight nivolumab doses (median).

Dosing: nivolumab 3 mg/kg IV, weeks 1, 4, 7, 10, then every two weeks to week 26. Findings of the study overall: The authors say TCR, Treg and microbiome findings warrant further study.

As concerns this clone: The antigen is undetermined.

Sequencing was performed with immunoSEQ multiplex PCR; in TCRdb, only in-frame clones are kept and a portion is missing. The table includes under 20,000 clones, 79% detected once. The clonotype was recovered from a male donor with diffuse large B-cell lymphoma. The starting material was PBMCs, obtained in a trial of ipilimumab plus nivolumab as post-transplant consolidation.

The CDR3 region has the DNA TGTGCCAGCAGTAAGAGTCAGGTAGCGTTCCCCCTCCACTTT. Amino acid sequence: CASSKSQVAFPLHF. The chain carries TRBV11-1 and TRBJ1-6; no reliable D call. Germline CDR1 reads SGHAT; CDR2 reads FQDESV (reference sequence). The length of the CDR3 is 14 residues. V dropped 6 bases and J dropped 13 bases, with 19 bases sitting between them.